The clone carrying this T cell receptor (beta chain) turned up a few times. This sample is part of a study of blood T cell repertoires in COVID-19. The wider study: The analysed material was cDNA or gDNA that came from T cells, B-cell-depleted T cells, or PBMCs.

Using immunoSEQ multiplex PCR, the repertoire was profiled, and TCRdb retains in-frame clones only, with some absent. The sample carries around 94,000 clones, almost 80% recorded once. Trimming shortened V by 6 bases and J by 5 bases, and 20 bases separated the two germline ends. From germline, CDR1 is KGHSH and CDR2 LQKENI. The CDR3 extends over 15 amino acids. The sample comprised peripheral blood. The chain joins TRBV18 to TRBJ2-7; TRBD2 is a possible D gene (6 bases). The sequence was collected from a man aged 55-75 years with active or convalescent COVID-19. In DNA form, the CDR3 reads TGTGCCAGCTCTCCCCGGGCAGGGACGGGAGACGAGCAGTACTTC. This sequence encodes CASSPRAGTGDEQYF.